This TCR beta chain was identified during a study of shared T cell receptors in the human thymus. Libraries were prepared by immunoSEQ multiplex PCR; TCRdb keeps only in-frame clonotypes and omits some of them. Here the sample spans under 700,000 clones, about four fifths being singletons. This sample was also put to use in a study of human thymus T cells. That source adds: Corrective heart surgery yielded resections, and these provided the thymus tissue. Within thymic and blood repertoires, V and J gene usage appeared to be biased. Thymic TCR repertoires of unrelated people reportedly overlapped highly.

This receptor was taken from a boy younger than two with a congenital heart defect. The sequenced sample was thymocytes.

The CDR3 protein is CASSWAGTGPYEQYF. The CDR3 DNA reads TGCGCCAGCAGCTGGGCCGGGACAGGACCTTACGAGCAGTACTTC. The J gene is TRBJ2-5, the V gene TRBV5-1, with 8 bases matching TRBD1. The DNA end favors TRBJ2-7, so the J call may be wrong. Germline loops: CDR1 SGHRS, CDR2 YFSETQ. CDR3 length equals 15 residues.